The rows below give T cell receptor beta chains drawn from one sample of a study of blood T cell repertoires in COVID-19. Here immunoSEQ multiplex PCR was the method, and the copy in TCRdb shows in-frame clones only, minus some. The sample contains roughly 340,000 clones, about 90% of which appear only once. The sequenced sample was peripheral blood. The receptors derive from a woman aged 50 to 60 with COVID-19, enrolled during active disease. Each CDR3 is given with its conserved first and last residue. The D gene is left open where the match is weak. Clone size, where shown, is once, few, many, or a class for clones that have expanded.

12 | TRBJ1-2 | . | . | TRBV2 | TGTGCCAGGACGCAGTGGCCGGGAGGCTACACCTTC | CARTQWPGGYTF
18 | TRBJ2-3 | TRBD2 | . | TRBV27 | TGTGCCAGCACCCCTGGACTAGCGGGAGCCTTTCGACCGGATACGCAGTATTTT | CASTPGLAGAFRPDTQYF
16 | TRBJ1-5 | TRBD1 | few | TRBV5-3 | TGTGCCAGAAGCCCGGACAGGGAAGGGAGCAATCAGCCCCAGCATTTT | CARSPDREGSNQPQHF
15 | TRBJ2-3 | . | . | TRBV7-2 | TGTGCCAGCAGCTCACTGGGGCAACTCACAGATACGCAGTATTTT | CASSSLGQLTDTQYF
13 | TRBJ2-1 | TRBD2 | . | TRBV5-1 | TGCGCCAGCAGCTCGGGACTAGCCAATGAGCAGTTCTTC | CASSSGLANEQFF
13 | TRBJ2-1 | . | . | TRBV14 | TGTGCCAGCAGCCCCTTTATTTTCGGTGAGCAGTTCTTC | CASSPFIFGEQFF
11 | TRBJ2-1 | . | . | TRBV7-9 | TGTGCCAGCAGCCCCAGGGGTGAGCAGTTCTTC | CASSPRGEQFF
12 | TRBJ1-5 | . | . | TRBV28 | TGTGCCAGCAATCAGGGTTCCCAGTCCCAGCATTTT | CASNQGSQSQHF
14 | TRBJ1-3 | . | . | TRBV6-5 | TGTGCCAGCACCGGGACATTGACTGGAAACACCATATATTTT | CASTGTLTGNTIYF
14 | TRBJ1-5 | TRBD1 | . | TRBV6-5 | TGTGCCAGCAACCAGGGGGATAGCAATCAGCCCCAGCATTTT | CASNQGDSNQPQHF
16 | TRBJ2-7 | TRBD2 | . | TRBV20-1 | TGCAGTGCTAGTCCTTGGGGTAGCGGGAGGCCCTACGAGCAGTACTTC | CSASPWGSGRPYEQYF
13 | TRBJ1-2 | TRBD1 | . | TRBV29-1 | TGCAGCGTGGACAGGCTAGGTTCTTATGGCTACACCTTC | CSVDRLGSYGYTF
15 | TRBJ2-1 | TRBD2 | . | TRBV19 | TGTGCCAGTAGTATATGGACTAGCGGGGGTCGCGAGCAGTTCTTC | CASSIWTSGGREQFF
13 | TRBJ1-2 | . | . | TRBV3-1/TRBV3-2 | TGTGCCAGCAGCCAGCACTTCCCTGAAGGCTACACCTTC | CASSQHFPEGYTF
14 | TRBJ1-1 | . | . | TRBV6-5 | TGTGCCAGCAGTTCGGCAGGTGGGTTCACTGAAGCTTTCTTT | CASSSAGGFTEAFF
14 | TRBJ2-3 | . | . | TRBV6-5 | TGTGCCGGCCGGGACACTGGGAACGCAGATACGCAGTATTTT | CAGRDTGNADTQYF
16 | TRBJ1-1 | . | few | TRBV19 | TGTGCCAGTAGTATAGATGGCTTTTTCTTGAACACTGAAGCTTTCTTT | CASSIDGFFLNTEAFF